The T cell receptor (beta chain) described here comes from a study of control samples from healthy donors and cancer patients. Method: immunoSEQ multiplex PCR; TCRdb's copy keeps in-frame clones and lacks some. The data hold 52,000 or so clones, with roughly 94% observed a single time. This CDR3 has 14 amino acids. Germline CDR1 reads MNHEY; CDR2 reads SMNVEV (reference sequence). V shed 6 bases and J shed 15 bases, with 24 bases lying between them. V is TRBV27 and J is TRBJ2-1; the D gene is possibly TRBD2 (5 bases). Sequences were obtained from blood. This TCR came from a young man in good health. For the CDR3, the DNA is TGTGCCAGCAGCACCATGGACGGACTGAAGGATCGGTTCTTC. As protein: CASSTMDGLKDRFF.